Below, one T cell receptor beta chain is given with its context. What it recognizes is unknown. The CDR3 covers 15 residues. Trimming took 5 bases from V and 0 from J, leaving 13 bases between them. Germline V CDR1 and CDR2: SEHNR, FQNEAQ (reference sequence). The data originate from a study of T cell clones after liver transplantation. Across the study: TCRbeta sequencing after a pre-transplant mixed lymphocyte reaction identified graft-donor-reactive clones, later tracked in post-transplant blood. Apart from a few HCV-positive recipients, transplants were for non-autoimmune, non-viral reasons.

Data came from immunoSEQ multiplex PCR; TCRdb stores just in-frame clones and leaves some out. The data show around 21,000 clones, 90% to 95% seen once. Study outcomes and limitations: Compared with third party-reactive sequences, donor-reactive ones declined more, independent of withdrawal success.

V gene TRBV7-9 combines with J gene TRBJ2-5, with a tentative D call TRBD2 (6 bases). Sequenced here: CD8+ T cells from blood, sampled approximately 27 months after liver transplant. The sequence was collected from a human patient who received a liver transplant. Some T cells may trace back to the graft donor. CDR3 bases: TGTGCCAGCAGCCCCGGTGGGGGGTACCAAGAGACCCAGTACTTC. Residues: CASSPGGGYQETQYF.